The 21 T cell receptor beta chains below all came from one sample that was sequenced in a study of T cell changes during pregnancy in multiple sclerosis. Some clones are missing from TCRdb's copy, which holds only in-frame ones; the method was immunoSEQ multiplex PCR. Here the sample spans tens of thousands of clones, roughly nine tenths being singletons. This specimen consisted of CD8+ T cells from peripheral blood mononuclear cells, obtained before pregnancy. These receptors came from a female donor with multiple sclerosis, enrolled in a pregnancy study.

V gene TRBV9 combines with J gene TRBJ1-2, with a possible D match to TRBD1 (6 bases). Trimming took off 5 bases at V and 3 bases at J, with 14 bases between the two ends. CDR1 and CDR2 (germline): SGDLS, YYNGEE. This CDR3 has 14 amino acids. This CDR3 is CASRKQGLDYGYTF. For the CDR3, the DNA is TGTGCCAGCAGGAAACAGGGTCTGGACTATGGCTACACCTTC.

The chain combines TRBV19 with TRBJ1-5; D is unclear. The CDR3 extends over 14 amino acids. Germline assignment: CDR1 LNHDA and CDR2 SQIVND (reference sequence). V lost 7 bases and J 3 bases, leaving 13 bases between the germline ends. For the CDR3, the DNA is TGTGCCAGTAACCACGACAACCCCAATCAGCCCCAGCATTTT. Encoded protein: CASNHDNPNQPQHF.

The rearrangement joins TRBV2 to TRBJ2-5; 9 nucleotides align to TRBD1. The germline V gene encodes CDR1 SNHLY and CDR2 FYNNEI. CDR3 length: 15 residues. The V segment lost 2 bases and the J segment 5 bases; nucleotides outside the gene matches: 6. This chain's CDR3 is CASSETGGNGETQYF. In DNA, the CDR3 is TGTGCCAGCAGTGAAACAGGGGGCAACGGGGAGACCCAGTACTTC.

This rearrangement joins TRBV9 to TRBJ2-1, with D perhaps matching TRBD1 (5 bases). V lost 2 bases and J lost 6, with 12 bases in between. Germline assignment: CDR1 SGDLS and CDR2 YYNGEE. This CDR3 has 14 residues. The DNA for the CDR3 is TGTGCCAGCAGCGTCAGGGTCGGGCGCAATGAGCAGTTCTTC. It is translated as CASSVRVGRNEQFF.

CDR3 amino acids: CASSYGSAEQYF. In nucleotides, the CDR3 is TGTGCCAGTAGTTACGGTTCTGCCGAGCAGTACTTC. V usage is TRBV19 and J usage is TRBJ2-7; unclear D gene. V lost 5 bases and J lost 6, with 11 bases in between. The CDR3 has 12 residues. Germline CDR1 is LNHDA and CDR2 is SQIVND (reference sequence). Supplemented by reference TRBV19 and TRBJ2-7, the full variable domain reads DGGITQSPKYLFRKEGQNVTLSCEQNLNHDAMYWYRQDPGQGLRLIYYSQIVNDFQKGDIAEGYSVSREKKESFPLTVTSAQKNPTAFYLCASSYGSAEQYFGPGTRLTVT.

The chain recombines TRBV7-9 with TRBJ1-2, with D perhaps TRBD1 (6 bases). The germline V and J ends were trimmed by 3 bases and 4 bases, with 9 bases remaining between them. CDR1 is SEHNR and CDR2 is FQNEAQ in the germline V gene (reference sequence). The CDR3 loop spans 13 amino acids. The CDR3 loop reads CASSLGQTYGYTF. Written as DNA, the CDR3 is TGTGCCAGCAGCTTGGGACAAACCTATGGCTACACCTTC.

The rearrangement uses TRBV7-2 and TRBJ2-2, with a tentative D call TRBD2 (6 bases). Trimming took 5 bases from V and 1 from J, leaving 11 bases between them. This CDR3 has 15 amino acids. The germline V gene encodes CDR1 SGHTA and CDR2 FQGNSA. The CDR3 here is CASSPWDLNTGELFF. The CDR3 DNA is TGTGCCAGCAGCCCCTGGGACTTGAACACCGGGGAGCTGTTTTTT.

The genes are TRBV9 and TRBJ1-1, with D possibly matching TRBD1 (6 bases). Trimming pared 4 bases from V and 2 bases from J, leaving 15 bases between. The V gene's germline CDR1 is SGDLS and CDR2 YYNGEE. This CDR3 has 15 residues. For the CDR3, the DNA is TGTGCCAGCAGCTATACGGGACACGATAACACTGAAGCTTTCTTT. This encodes CASSYTGHDNTEAFF.

The chain recombines TRBV18 with TRBJ2-7, with 10 nucleotides matching TRBD1. Germline V lookup: CDR1 KGHSH, CDR2 LQKENI. Trimming at V came to 8 bases and at J to 2 bases, leaving 9 bases not matched to a gene. The CDR3 is 15 residues long. The CDR3 protein is CASRSGGQGPYEQYF. The CDR3 nucleotides read TGTGCCAGCCGGTCCGGGGGACAGGGGCCCTACGAGCAGTACTTC.

CDR3 DNA sequence: TGTGCCAGCAGTTTATCGGACTTACGGAGCTCCTACGAGCAGTACTTC. Translation: CASSLSDLRSSYEQYF. V gene TRBV27 combines with J gene TRBJ2-7, with D perhaps TRBD2 (5 bases). The germline gives CDR1 MNHEY, CDR2 SMNVEV (reference sequence). The ends were cut back, 0 bases at V and 0 bases at J, with 12 bases in the middle. The CDR3 spans 16 residues.

The chain is built from TRBV11-2 and TRBJ2-3; 9 bases fit TRBD1. Germline V gene sequence: CDR1 SGHAT, CDR2 FQNNGV. J lost 3 bases, V lost 5 bases, and 6 bases had no gene match. The CDR3 is 15 residues long. The CDR3 spells CASSKGQGRTDTQYF. The CDR3 nucleotides are TGTGCCAGCAGCAAAGGACAGGGGCGGACAGATACGCAGTATTTT.

This clone has more than one count but fewer than ten. This chain connects TRBV6-4 to TRBJ2-1; maybe TRBD1 (6 bases). Germline CDR1 and CDR2: MRHNA and SNTAGT. V was cut by 5 bases and J by 3 bases, with 8 bases left in between. This CDR3 has 13 amino acids. CDR3 loop: CASSRDNYNEQFF. Written as DNA, the CDR3 is TGTGCCAGCAGTCGGGACAACTACAATGAGCAGTTCTTC.

The chain carries TRBV9 and TRBJ2-1; 11 nucleotides match TRBD2. The CDR3 is made up of 17 amino acids. The V segment lost 0 bases and the J segment 8 bases; nucleotides outside the gene matches: 10. Per the germline V gene, CDR1 is SGDLS and CDR2 is YYNGEE. CDR3 region: CASSVVVAGGQRDEQFF. DNA of the CDR3: TGTGCCAGCAGCGTAGTTGTAGCGGGGGGGCAAAGGGATGAGCAGTTCTTC.

The CDR3 DNA sequence: TGTGCCAGCAGCCAAGAGCCCGGGGATGAGAATTCACCCCTCCACTTT. Protein sequence: CASSQEPGDENSPLHF. The chain joins TRBV4-2 to TRBJ1-6; no definite D call. The V gene lost 0 bases and the J gene lost 7 bases, with 13 bases spanning the gap. The CDR3 contains 16 residues. Per germline, CDR1 LGHNA and CDR2 YNFKEQ.

The chain links TRBV5-4 to TRBJ2-7, with TRBD1 matching over 8 bases. Losses at the gene ends were 4 bases for V and 5 bases for J; bases not matched to a gene: 5. This CDR3 is 13 amino acids long. CDR1 and CDR2 from the germline V gene are SGHNT and YYREEE (reference sequence). This chain's CDR3 is CASSLDRGDEQYF. The DNA of the CDR3 is TGTGCCAGCAGCCTCGACAGGGGAGACGAGCAGTACTTC.

V usage is TRBV4-2 and J usage is TRBJ2-1, with TRBD2 matching over 13 bases. J lost 2 bases, V lost 6 bases, and 4 bases had no gene match. CDR1 and CDR2 from the germline V gene are LGHNA and YNFKEQ. The CDR3 runs 16 residues. The chain's CDR3 is CASSTTSGGAYNEQFF. CDR3 bases: TGTGCCAGCAGTACAACTAGCGGGGGGGCCTACAATGAGCAGTTCTTC.

The genes are TRBV19 and TRBJ1-1; tentatively, D is TRBD1 (5 bases). V was trimmed by 7 bases and J by 4 bases, leaving 13 bases between them. CDR3 length: 13 residues. CDR1 LNHDA and CDR2 SQIVND come from the germline V gene (reference sequence). The CDR3 protein is CASTARGGTEAFF. The CDR3 DNA reads TGTGCCAGTACCGCCCGGGGGGGCACTGAAGCTTTCTTT.

The chain joins TRBV4-1 to TRBJ1-2; 7 nucleotides line up with TRBD1. Germline V lookup: CDR1 MGHRA, CDR2 YSYEKL. The J segment lost 2 bases and the V segment lost 1 base, leaving 1 base of the junction unmatched. The CDR3 loop spans 14 amino acids. DNA for the CDR3: TGCGCCAGCAGCCAAGGGACAGGAAACTATGGCTACACCTTC. Its translation: CASSQGTGNYGYTF.

The chain carries TRBV7-3 and TRBJ2-6, with 8 nucleotides matching TRBD1. Germline V gives CDR1 SGHTA, CDR2 FQGTGA. This CDR3 is 16 amino acids long. Germline trimming cut 2 bases from V and 4 bases from J; bases unmatched to any gene: 4. The CDR3 reads CASSLQGARGANVLTF. DNA of the CDR3: TGTGCCAGCAGCTTACAGGGGGCGAGAGGGGCCAACGTCCTGACTTTC.

This clone was seen more than once but under ten times. The rearrangement links TRBV9 to TRBJ1-2, with 9 positions matching TRBD1. Germline assignment: CDR1 SGDLS and CDR2 YYNGEE. V was clipped by 0 bases and J by 8 bases; unmatched bases: 8. This CDR3 has 15 residues. The CDR3 loop is CASSVVEGQGGGYTF. CDR3 sequence (DNA): TGTGCCAGCAGCGTAGTTGAGGGACAGGGTGGGGGCTACACCTTC.

V and J are TRBV4-3 and TRBJ1-1; 9 nucleotides align to TRBD1. The CDR3 runs to 15 residues. The V segment lost 4 bases and the J segment 7 bases; nucleotides outside the gene matches: 10. Per germline, CDR1 LGHNA and CDR2 YSLEER. The DNA of the CDR3 is TGCGCCAGCAGCCCACAGGGGGCAGGATGGTTTGAAGCTTTCTTT. This sequence encodes CASSPQGAGWFEAFF.